This T cell receptor beta chain was recorded in a study of beta chain features in type 1 diabetes. This clone was counted between two and nine times. Other DNA variants within this sample encode the same CDR3. Isolation of CD4+ naive, central memory, regulatory and stem cell-like memory cells was achieved by sorting via CD45RO/CCR7/CD25/CD127/CD95/CD27. The isolated RNA, all of it, was reverse transcribed, so expressed TCRB transcripts were what got sequenced. Some clones are missing from TCRdb's copy, which holds only in-frame ones; the method was immunoSEQ multiplex PCR. This table holds around 170,000 clones, roughly 9.1% found once. J lost 4 bases, V lost 2 bases, and 3 bases had no gene match. Germline lookup yields CDR1 SGDLS and CDR2 YYNGEE. This CDR3 has 14 residues.

J is TRBJ1-2 and V is TRBV9; 9 positions agree with TRBD1. Input material: central memory CD4+ T cells from blood. This sequence was found in a woman aged 18-29 years in good health. This CDR3 reads CASSVTGGPYGYTF. CDR3 DNA sequence: TGTGCCAGCAGCGTGACAGGGGGGCCCTATGGCTACACCTTC. Full variable domain (remainder filled in from reference TRBV9 and TRBJ1-2): DSGVTQTPKHLITATGQRVTLRCSPRSGDLSVYWYQQSLDQGLQFLIQYYNGEERAKGNILERFSAQQFPDLHSELNLSSLELGDSALYFCASSVTGGPYGYTFGSGTRLTVV.